This T cell receptor (beta chain) derives from a study of cytomegalovirus exposure and HLA in healthy donors. General study points: Both high specificity and high sensitivity reportedly marked the classifier's diagnosis of cytomegalovirus status. Analysis performed later found more than 15,000 TCR beta sequences associated with HLA alleles at 0.05 false discovery rate.

Primers for the PCR totalled 60 Vbeta and 13 Jbeta. As handled by the study authors: A later analysis counted approximately 80 million unique TCR beta chains, 9.5 million to 13 million shared. Clones were read by immunoSEQ multiplex PCR, and TCRdb kept only the in-frame ones, dropping some. The DNA was the basis for D and trimming; V, J and clone size are from that table. Among about 130,000 clones listed, approximately 82% were seen once. The study sampled nominally healthy donors, though unrecorded immune exposures were likely. Details on this clone: The antigen is not known.

Germline V gives CDR1 GTSNPN, CDR2 SVGIG (reference sequence). This CDR3 is built from 10 residues. The V end lost 1 base, the J end lost 11 bases, and 8 bases lay between the germline ends. The TCR sequence derives from a boy aged 2 to 9 in good health and CMV-seronegative. This rearrangement joins TRBV30 to TRBJ1-1, with D perhaps matching TRBD1 (5 bases). The sequenced sample was PBMCs. CDR3 in amino acids: CAWSEKGAFF. Here the CDR3 DNA reads TGTGCCTGGAGTGAAAAGGGGGCTTTCTTT.